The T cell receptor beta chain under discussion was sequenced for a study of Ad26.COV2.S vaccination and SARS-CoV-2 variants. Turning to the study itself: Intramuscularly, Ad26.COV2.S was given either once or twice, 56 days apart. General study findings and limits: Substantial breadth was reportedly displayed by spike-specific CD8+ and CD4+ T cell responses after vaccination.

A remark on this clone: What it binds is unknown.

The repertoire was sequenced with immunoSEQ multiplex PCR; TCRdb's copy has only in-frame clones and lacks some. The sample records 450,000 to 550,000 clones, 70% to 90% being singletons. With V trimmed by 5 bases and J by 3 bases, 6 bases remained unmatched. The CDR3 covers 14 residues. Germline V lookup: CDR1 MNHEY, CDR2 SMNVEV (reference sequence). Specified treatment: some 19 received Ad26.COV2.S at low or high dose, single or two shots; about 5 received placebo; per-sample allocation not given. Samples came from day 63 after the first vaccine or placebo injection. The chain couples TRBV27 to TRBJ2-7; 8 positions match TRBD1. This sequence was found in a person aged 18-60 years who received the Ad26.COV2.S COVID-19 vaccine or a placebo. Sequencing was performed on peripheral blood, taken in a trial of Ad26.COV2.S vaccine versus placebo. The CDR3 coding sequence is TGTGCCAGCAGTCCCGGACAGGGTGGCTACGAGCAGTACTTC. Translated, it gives CASSPGQGGYEQYF.